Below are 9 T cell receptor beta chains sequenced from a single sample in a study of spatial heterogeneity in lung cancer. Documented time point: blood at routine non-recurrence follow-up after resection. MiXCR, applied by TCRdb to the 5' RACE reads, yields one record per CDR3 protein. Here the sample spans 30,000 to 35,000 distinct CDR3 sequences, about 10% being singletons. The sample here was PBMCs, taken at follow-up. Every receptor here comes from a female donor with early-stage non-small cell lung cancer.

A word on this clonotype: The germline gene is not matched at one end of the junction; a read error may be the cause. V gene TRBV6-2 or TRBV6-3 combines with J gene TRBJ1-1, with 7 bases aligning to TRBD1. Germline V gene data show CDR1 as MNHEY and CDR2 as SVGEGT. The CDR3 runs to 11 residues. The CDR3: CATSRGFEAFF. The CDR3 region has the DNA TGTGCCACAAGCAGGGGGTTTGAAGCTTTCTTC.

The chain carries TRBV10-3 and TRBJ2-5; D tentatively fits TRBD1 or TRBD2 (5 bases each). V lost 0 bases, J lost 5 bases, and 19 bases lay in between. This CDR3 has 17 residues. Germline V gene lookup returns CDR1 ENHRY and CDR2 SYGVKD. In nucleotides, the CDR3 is TGTGCCATCAGTGAGTCGAACATTTACGGGGACCGGGAGACCCAGTACTTC. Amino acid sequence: CAISESNIYGDRETQYF.

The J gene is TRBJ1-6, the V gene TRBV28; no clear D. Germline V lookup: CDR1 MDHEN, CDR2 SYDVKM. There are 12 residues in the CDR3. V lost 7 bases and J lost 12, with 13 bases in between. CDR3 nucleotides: TGTGCCAGCACGGCAGGCCCGCTACCCCTCCACTTT. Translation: CASTAGPLPLHF.

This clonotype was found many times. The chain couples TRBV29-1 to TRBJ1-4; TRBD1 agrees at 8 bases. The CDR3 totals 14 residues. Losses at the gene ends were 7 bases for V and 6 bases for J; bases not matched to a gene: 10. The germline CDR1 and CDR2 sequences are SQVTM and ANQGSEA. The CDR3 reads CSAFSGTGYEKLFF. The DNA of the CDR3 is TGCAGCGCTTTTTCCGGGACAGGCTATGAAAAACTGTTTTTT.

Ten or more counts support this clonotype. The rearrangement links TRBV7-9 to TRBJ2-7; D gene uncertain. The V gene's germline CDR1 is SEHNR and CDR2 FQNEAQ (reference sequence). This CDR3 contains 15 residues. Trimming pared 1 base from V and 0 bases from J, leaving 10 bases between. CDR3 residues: CASSLGGLSSYEQYF. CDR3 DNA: TGTGCCAGCAGCTTAGGAGGATTAAGCTCCTACGAGCAGTACTTC.

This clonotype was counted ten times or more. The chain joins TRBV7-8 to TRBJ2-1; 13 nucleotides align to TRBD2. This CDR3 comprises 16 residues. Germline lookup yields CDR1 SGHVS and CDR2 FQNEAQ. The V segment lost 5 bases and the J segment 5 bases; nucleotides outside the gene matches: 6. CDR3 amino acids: CASSISLAGGDNEQFF. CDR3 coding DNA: TGTGCCAGCAGCATCTCACTAGCGGGGGGGGACAATGAGCAGTTCTTC.

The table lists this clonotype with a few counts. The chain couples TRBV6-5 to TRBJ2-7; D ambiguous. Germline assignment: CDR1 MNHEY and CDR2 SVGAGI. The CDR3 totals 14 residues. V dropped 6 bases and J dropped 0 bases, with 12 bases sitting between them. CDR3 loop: CASSITSYSYEQYF. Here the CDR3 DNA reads TGTGCCAGCAGCATTACGAGTTACTCCTACGAGCAGTACTTC.

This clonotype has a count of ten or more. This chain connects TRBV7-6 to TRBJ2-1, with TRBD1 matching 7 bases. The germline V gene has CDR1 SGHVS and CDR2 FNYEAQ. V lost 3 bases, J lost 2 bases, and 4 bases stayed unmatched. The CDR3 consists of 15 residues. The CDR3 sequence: CASSFLQGAYNEQFF. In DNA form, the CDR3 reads TGTGCCAGCAGCTTTTTGCAGGGGGCCTACAATGAGCAGTTCTTC.

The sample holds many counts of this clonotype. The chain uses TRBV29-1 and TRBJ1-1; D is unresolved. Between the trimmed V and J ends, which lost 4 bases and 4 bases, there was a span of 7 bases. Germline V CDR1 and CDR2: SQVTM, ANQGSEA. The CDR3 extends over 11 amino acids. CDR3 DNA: TGCAGCGTTGTTGGGGTCACTGAAGCTTTCTTT. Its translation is CSVVGVTEAFF.